This TCR beta chain was captured by sequencing in a study of T cell responses to AZD1222 COVID-19 vaccine. Findings of the study overall: AZD1222 recipients seropositive at baseline numbered only 5 to 7.

Here immunoSEQ multiplex PCR was the method, and the copy in TCRdb shows in-frame clones only, minus some. The table records 250,000 to 300,000 clones, around 93% of them present only once. With regard to this clone: Its antigen is as yet unknown.

Germline V CDR1 and CDR2: ENHRY, SYGVKD. V shed 6 bases, J shed 6 bases, and the junction held 1 base outside the gene matches. The CDR3 length is 13 residues. The receptor was isolated from an adult who received the AZD1222 COVID-19 vaccine. Material: peripheral blood, obtained 28 days after the second AZD1222 dose. The chain links TRBV10-3 to TRBJ1-5, with 11 bases aligning to TRBD1. The CDR3 nucleotides are TGTGCCATCAGGGGACAGGGGGGTCAGCCCCAGCATTTT. This translates into CAIRGQGGQPQHF.